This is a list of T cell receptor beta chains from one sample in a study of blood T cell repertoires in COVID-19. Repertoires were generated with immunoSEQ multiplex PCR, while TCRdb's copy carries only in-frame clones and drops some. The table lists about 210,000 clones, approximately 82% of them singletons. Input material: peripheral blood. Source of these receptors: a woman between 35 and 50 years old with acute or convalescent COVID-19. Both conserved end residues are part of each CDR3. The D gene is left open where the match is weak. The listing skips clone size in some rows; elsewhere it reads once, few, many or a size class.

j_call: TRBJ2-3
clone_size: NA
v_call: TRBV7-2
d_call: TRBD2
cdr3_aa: CASRHSRTSGADTQYF
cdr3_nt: TGTGCCAGCAGACACTCTCGGACTAGCGGAGCAGATACGCAGTATTTT

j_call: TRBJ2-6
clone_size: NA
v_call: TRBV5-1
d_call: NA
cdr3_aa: CASSLTETGANVLTF
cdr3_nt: TGCGCCAGCAGCTTGACCGAGACAGGGGCCAACGTCCTGACTTTC

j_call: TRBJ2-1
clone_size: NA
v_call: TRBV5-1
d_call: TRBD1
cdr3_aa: CASRGGQGAYNEQFF
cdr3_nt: TGCGCCAGCAGGGGCGGGCAGGGGGCCTACAATGAGCAGTTCTTC

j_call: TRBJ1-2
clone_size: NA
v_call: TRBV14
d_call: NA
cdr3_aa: CASSPPNRGGYTF
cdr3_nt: TGTGCCAGCAGTCCCCCAAACAGAGGGGGCTACACCTTC

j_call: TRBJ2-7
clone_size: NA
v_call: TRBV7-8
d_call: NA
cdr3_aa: CASSLGHSSYEQYF
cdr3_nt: TGTGCCAGCAGCTTAGGACATAGCTCCTACGAGCAGTACTTC

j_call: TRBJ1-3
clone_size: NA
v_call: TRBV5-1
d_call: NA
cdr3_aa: CASRPEGSGNTIYF
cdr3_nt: TGCGCCAGCCGGCCGGAGGGATCTGGAAACACCATATATTTT

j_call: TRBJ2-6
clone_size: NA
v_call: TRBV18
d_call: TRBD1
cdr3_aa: CASSPGQGTANVLTF
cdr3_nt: TGTGCCAGCTCACCCGGACAGGGAACGGCCAACGTCCTGACTTTC

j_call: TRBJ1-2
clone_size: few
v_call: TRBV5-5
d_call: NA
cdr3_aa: CASSFDLRYGYTF
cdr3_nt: TGTGCCAGCAGCTTTGACTTAAGATATGGCTACACCTTC

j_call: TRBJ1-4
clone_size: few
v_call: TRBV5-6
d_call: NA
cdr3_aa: CASSLVGQTTNEKLFF
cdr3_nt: TGTGCCAGCAGCTTGGTTGGGCAAACAACTAATGAAAAACTGTTTTTT

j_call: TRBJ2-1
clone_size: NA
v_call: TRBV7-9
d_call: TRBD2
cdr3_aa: CASSLGSGTSIYNEQFF
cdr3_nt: TGTGCCAGCAGCTTAGGATCCGGGACTAGCATCTACAATGAGCAGTTCTTC

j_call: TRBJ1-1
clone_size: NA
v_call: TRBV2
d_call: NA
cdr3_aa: CASSERPRGSTEAFF
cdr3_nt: TGTGCCAGCAGTGAACGTCCCAGGGGTTCCACTGAAGCTTTCTTT

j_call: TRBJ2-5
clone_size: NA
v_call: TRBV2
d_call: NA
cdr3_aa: CASSDPGSGETQYF
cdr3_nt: TGTGCCAGCAGTGATCCCGGATCGGGGGAGACCCAGTACTTC

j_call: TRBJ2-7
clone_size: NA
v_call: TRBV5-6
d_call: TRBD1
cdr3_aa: CASSLTGAYEQYF
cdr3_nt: TGTGCCAGCAGCCTGACAGGGGCTTACGAGCAGTACTTC

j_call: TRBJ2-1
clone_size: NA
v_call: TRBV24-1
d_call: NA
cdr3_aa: CATSDPYNEQFF
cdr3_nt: TGTGCCACCAGTGACCCTTACAATGAGCAGTTCTTC

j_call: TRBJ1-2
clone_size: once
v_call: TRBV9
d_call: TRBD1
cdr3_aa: CASSVDPLTGGNGYTF
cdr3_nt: TGTGCCAGCAGCGTAGACCCCCTGACAGGGGGCAATGGCTACACCTTC

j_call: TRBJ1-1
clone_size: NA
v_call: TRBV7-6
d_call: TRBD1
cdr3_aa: CASSLGDRANTEAFF
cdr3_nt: TGTGCCAGCAGCTTAGGGGACAGGGCGAACACTGAAGCTTTCTTT

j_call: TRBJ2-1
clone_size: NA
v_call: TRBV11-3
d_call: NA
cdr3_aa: CASSLSGMGAEQFF
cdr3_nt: TGTGCCAGCAGCTTAAGCGGGATGGGGGCGGAGCAGTTCTTC

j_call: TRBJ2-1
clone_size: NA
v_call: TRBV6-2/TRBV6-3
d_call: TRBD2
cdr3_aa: CASSRMTSGPTYNEQFF
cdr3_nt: TGTGCCAGCAGTAGAATGACTAGCGGGCCTACCTACAATGAGCAGTTCTTC

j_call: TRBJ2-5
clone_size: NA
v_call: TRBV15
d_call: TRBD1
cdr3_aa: CATSRPGTEETQYF
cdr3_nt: TGTGCCACCAGCAGACCCGGGACAGAAGAGACCCAGTACTTC

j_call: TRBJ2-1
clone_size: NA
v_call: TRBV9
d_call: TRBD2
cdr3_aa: CASSVGGGGLAGVNEQFF
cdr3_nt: TGTGCCAGCAGCGTCGGAGGAGGAGGACTAGCGGGAGTCAATGAGCAGTTCTTC

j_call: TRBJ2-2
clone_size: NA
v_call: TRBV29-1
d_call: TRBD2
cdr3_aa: CSATRSTSGPNTGELFF
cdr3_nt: TGCAGCGCAACACGAAGTACTAGCGGGCCGAACACCGGGGAGCTGTTTTTT

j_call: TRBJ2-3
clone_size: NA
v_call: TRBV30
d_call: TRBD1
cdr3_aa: CACHRQGSSTDTQYF
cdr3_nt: TGTGCCTGCCATCGACAGGGGTCAAGCACAGATACGCAGTATTTT

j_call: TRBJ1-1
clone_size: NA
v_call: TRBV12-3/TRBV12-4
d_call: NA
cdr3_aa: CASSLSGPIEAFF
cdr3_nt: TGTGCCAGCAGTTTAAGCGGACCGATTGAAGCTTTCTTT

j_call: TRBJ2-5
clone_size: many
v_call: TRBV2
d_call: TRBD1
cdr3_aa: CASSQKIQRQGRKTQYF
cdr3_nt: TGTGCCAGCAGCCAAAAAATCCAACGACAGGGTCGTAAGACCCAGTACTTC

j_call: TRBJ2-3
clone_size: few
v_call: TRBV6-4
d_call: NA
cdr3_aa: CASSDLPGTDTQYF
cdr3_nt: TGTGCCAGCAGTGACCTCCCCGGCACAGATACGCAGTATTTT

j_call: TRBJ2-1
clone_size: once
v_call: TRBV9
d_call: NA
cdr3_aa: CASSVGRGSSYNEQFF
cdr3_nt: TGTGCCAGCAGCGTAGGACGGGGGAGCTCCTACAATGAGCAGTTCTTC

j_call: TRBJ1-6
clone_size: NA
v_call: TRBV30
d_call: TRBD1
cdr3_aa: CAWSASGTGVSSSYNSPLHF
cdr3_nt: TGTGCCTGGAGTGCCTCCGGGACAGGCGTTAGTAGCTCCTATAATTCACCCCTCCACTTT

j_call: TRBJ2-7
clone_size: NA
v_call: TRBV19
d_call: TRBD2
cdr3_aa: CASSIRAGAPYEQYF
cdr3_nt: TGTGCCAGTAGTATTCGAGCGGGGGCCCCCTACGAGCAGTACTTC

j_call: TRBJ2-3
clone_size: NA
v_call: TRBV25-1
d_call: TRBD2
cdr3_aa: CASSEGRVGPADTQYF
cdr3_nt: TGTGCCAGCAGTGAAGGGAGGGTAGGTCCAGCAGATACGCAGTATTTT

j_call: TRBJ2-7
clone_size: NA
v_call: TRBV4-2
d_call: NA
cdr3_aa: CASSHRTDEQYF
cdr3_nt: TGTGCCAGCAGCCACCGGACAGACGAGCAGTACTTC

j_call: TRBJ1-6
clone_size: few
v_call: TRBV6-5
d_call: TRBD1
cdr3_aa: CASSRDRGTSPLHF
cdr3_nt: TGTGCCAGCAGCCGGGACAGGGGTACCTCACCCCTCCACTTT

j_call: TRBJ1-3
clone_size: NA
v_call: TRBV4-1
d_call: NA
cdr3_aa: CASSQDLGRGGSTIYF
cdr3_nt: TGCGCCAGCAGCCAAGATTTGGGGAGGGGAGGGAGCACCATATATTTT

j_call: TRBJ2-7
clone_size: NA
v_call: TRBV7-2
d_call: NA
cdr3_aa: CASSLGVGVNEQYF
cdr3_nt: TGTGCCAGCAGCTTAGGGGTGGGAGTTAACGAGCAGTACTTC

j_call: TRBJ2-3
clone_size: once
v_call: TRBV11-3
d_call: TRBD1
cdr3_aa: CASSLRTGDTDTQYF
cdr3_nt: TGTGCCAGCAGCCTACGGACAGGGGACACAGATACGCAGTATTTT

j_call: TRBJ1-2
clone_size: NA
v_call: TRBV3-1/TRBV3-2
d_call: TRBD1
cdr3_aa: CASSPLKGQGAGTF
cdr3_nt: TGTGCCAGCAGCCCCTTAAAAGGGCAGGGGGCAGGCACCTTC

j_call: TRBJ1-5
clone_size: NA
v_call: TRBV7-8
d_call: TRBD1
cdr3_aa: CASSLKGADQPQHF
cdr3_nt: TGTGCCAGCAGCTTGAAGGGGGCGGACCAGCCCCAGCATTTT

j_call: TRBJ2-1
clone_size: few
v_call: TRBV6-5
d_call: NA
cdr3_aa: CASSRNSGYNEQFF
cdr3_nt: TGTGCCAGCAGCCGAAATAGCGGTTACAATGAGCAGTTCTTC

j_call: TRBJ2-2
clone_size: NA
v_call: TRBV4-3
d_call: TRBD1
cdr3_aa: CASSRDRGHTGELFF
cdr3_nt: TGCGCCAGCAGCAGGGACAGGGGGCACACCGGGGAGCTGTTTTTT

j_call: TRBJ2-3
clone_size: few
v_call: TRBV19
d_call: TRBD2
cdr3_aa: CASKMGLAASTDTQYF
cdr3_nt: TGTGCCAGTAAAATGGGACTAGCGGCTAGCACAGATACGCAGTATTTT

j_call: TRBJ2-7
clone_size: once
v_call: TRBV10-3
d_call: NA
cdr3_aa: CAISESLEGYYEQYF
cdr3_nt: TGTGCCATCAGTGAGTCGCTGGAGGGTTACTACGAGCAGTACTTC

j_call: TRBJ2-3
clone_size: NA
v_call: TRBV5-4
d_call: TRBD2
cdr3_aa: CASSSSGSRNTQYF
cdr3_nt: TGTGCCAGCAGCTCCAGCGGGAGTAGGAATACGCAGTATTTT

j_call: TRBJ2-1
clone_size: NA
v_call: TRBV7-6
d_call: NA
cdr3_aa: CASSLELGGTYNEQFF
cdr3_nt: TGTGCCAGCAGCTTAGAACTAGGAGGTACCTACAATGAGCAGTTCTTC

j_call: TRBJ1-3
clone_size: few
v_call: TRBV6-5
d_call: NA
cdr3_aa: CASSYASDSGNTIYF
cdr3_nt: TGTGCCAGCAGTTATGCTTCGGACTCAGGAAACACCATATATTTT

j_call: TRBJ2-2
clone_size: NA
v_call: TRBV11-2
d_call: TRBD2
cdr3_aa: CASSSGLAVTGELFF
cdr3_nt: TGTGCCAGCAGTTCAGGACTAGCGGTCACCGGGGAGCTGTTTTTT

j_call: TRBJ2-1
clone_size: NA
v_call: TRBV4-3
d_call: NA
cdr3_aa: CASSQDSGNEQFF
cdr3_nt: TGCGCCAGCAGCCAAGACTCCGGGAACGAGCAGTTCTTC